The clone carrying this T cell receptor beta chain was seen just once. The antigen is unknown. This sample is part of a study of cytomegalovirus exposure and HLA in healthy donors. Study-wide findings and caveats: The study found most TCR sequences rare, yet found some public TCRs in many donors. There were 150 or so TCR beta chains listed as cytomegalovirus-associated.

The data were produced by immunoSEQ multiplex PCR, yet TCRdb's version contains in-frame clones alone and is incomplete. The sample yields about 160,000 clones, 84% seen once. The ends lost 2 bases at V and 0 bases at J; junction bases unmatched: 1. This CDR3 has 15 amino acids. Germline-derived CDR1 and CDR2 are MGHDK and SYGVNS. The chain links TRBV25-1 to TRBJ2-3; 8 bases are a match to TRBD2. The source is a man younger than 45 in good health and CMV-seropositive. Sequenced: PBMCs. The CDR3 loop is CASSEASGSTDTQYF. The CDR3 DNA is TGTGCCAGCAGTGAAGCTAGCGGGAGCACAGATACGCAGTATTTT.